The T cell receptor beta chain under discussion was sequenced for a study of cytotoxic CD8 clonotypes in ibrutinib-treated CLL. The J segment lost 9 bases and the V segment lost 6 bases, leaving 8 bases of the junction unmatched. CDR3 size: 15 residues. Germline CDR1 is MNHNY and CDR2 is SVGAGI (reference sequence). With sequencing, the targeted depth ranged from 1 in 200,000 to 1 in 1 million T cells. The protocol was immunoSEQ multiplex PCR, while the TCRdb copy is restricted to in-frame clones and leaves out a portion. This sample has 30,000 or so clones; approximately 80% occur once, and the top ten carry 40% to 60%.

The material was PBMCs, obtained after 36 months of ibrutinib treatment. The receptor's source is a human donor with chronic lymphocytic leukemia. This chain links TRBV6-6 with TRBJ1-6; 10 bases match TRBD1. CDR3 sequence reads: CASRTGGQGSSPLHF. The CDR3 coding sequence is TGTGCCAGCAGGACGGGGGGACAGGGGAGTTCACCCCTCCACTTT.